This TCR beta chain was sequenced in a study of OX40 agonist ivuxolimab in advanced cancers. Across the whole study: Patients received the agonistic anti-OX40 (CD134) antibody ivuxolimab. Across the patients, intravenous ivuxolimab was delivered every 2 weeks at 0.01 to 10 mg/kg. Whole-study results and caveats: Antigen specificity of clonally expanded peripheral T cells was not established.

As to this clone: Its specificity is not known.

No patient had autoimmune disease or received systemic immunosuppression. This CDR3 spans 17 amino acids. V lost 0 bases, J lost 1 base, and 7 bases stayed unmatched. CDR1 GTSNPN and CDR2 SVGIG come from the germline V gene (reference sequence). Profiled with immunoSEQ multiplex PCR; TCRdb holds only in-frame clones, not every one. Among 70,000 to 95,000 clones listed, 86% were seen once. Specimen: CD4+ or CD8+ T cells sorted from blood, collected in a trial of the OX40 agonist ivuxolimab. The rearrangement uses TRBV30 and TRBJ1-4; 8 bases agree with TRBD1. The TCR sequence derives from an adult with an advanced solid tumor such as melanoma, head and neck, liver or kidney cancer. CDR3 in amino acids: CAWSVTGVMRTNEKLFF. The CDR3 DNA reads TGTGCCTGGAGTGTGACAGGGGTTATGCGAACTAATGAAAAACTGTTTTTT.